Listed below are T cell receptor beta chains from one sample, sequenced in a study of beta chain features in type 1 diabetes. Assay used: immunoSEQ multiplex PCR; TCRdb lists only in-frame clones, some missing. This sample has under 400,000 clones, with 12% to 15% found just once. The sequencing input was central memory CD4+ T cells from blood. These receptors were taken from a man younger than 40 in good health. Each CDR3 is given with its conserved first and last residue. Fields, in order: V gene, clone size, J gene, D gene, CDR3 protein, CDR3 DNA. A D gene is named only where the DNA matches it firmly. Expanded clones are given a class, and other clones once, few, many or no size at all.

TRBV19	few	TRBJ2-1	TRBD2	CASSPIFGAGGIEQFF	TGTGCCAGTAGTCCCATCTTCGGGGCGGGAGGTATTGAGCAGTTCTTC
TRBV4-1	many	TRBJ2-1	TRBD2	CASSQVIRAGGYNEQFF	TGCGCCAGCAGCCAAGTCATCCGTGCGGGAGGGTACAATGAGCAGTTCTTC
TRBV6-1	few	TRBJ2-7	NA	CARLRQVWSEQYF	TGTGCCAGGCTACGACAGGTGTGGTCCGAGCAGTACTTC
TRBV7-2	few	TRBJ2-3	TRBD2	CASSPRLAGGADTQYF	TGTGCCAGCAGCCCGAGACTAGCGGGAGGTGCAGATACGCAGTATTTT
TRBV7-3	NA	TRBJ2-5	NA	CASSQGPQETQYF	TGTGCCAGCAGTCAGGGGCCTCAAGAGACCCAGTACTTC
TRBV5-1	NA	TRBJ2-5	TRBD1	CASSAGDRGGETQYF	TGCGCCAGCAGCGCAGGGGACAGGGGAGGCGAGACCCAGTACTTC
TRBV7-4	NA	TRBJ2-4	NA	CASSLARYQNIQYF	TGTGCCAGCAGCTTAGCGCGATACCAAAACATTCAGTACTTC
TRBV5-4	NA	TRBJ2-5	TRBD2	CASSQGSGSETQYF	TGTGCCAGCAGCCAAGGTAGCGGGAGTGAGACCCAGTACTTC
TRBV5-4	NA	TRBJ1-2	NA	CASSLQGTGYGYTF	TGTGCCAGCAGCTTGCAGGGGACGGGGTATGGCTACACCTTC
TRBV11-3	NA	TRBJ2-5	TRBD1	CASSPNRQGAETQYF	TGTGCCAGCAGCCCGAATCGACAGGGGGCAGAGACCCAGTACTTC
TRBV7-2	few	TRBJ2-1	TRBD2	CASSPHGTSGFNEQFF	TGTGCCAGCAGTCCCCATGGGACTAGCGGATTCAATGAGCAGTTCTTC
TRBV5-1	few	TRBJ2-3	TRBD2	CASSLAGGSDTQYF	TGCGCCAGCAGCTTAGCGGGGGGATCAGATACGCAGTATTTT
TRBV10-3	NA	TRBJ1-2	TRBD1	CAITETGNYGYTF	TGTGCCATCACCGAGACAGGGAACTATGGCTACACCTTC
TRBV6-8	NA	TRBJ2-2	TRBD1	CASSYLSLRDRGAGELFF	TGTGCCAGCAGTTATCTGTCGCTCCGGGACAGGGGCGCCGGGGAGCTGTTTTTT
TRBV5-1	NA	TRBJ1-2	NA	CASSPDTIRLNYGYTF	TGCGCCAGCAGCCCCGATACCATCAGGTTAAACTATGGCTACACCTTC
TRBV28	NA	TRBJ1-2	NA	CASTSGPLNYGYTF	TGTGCCAGCACCTCGGGACCACTTAACTATGGCTACACCTTC
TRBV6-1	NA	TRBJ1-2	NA	CASSEQPRGTYGYTF	TGTGCCAGCAGTGAGCAACCCCGAGGGACCTATGGCTACACCTTC
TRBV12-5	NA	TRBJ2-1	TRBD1	CASGLAGGYEQFF	TGTGCTAGTGGTTTAGCAGGGGGATATGAGCAGTTCTTC
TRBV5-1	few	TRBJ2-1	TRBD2	CASSGTSGYNEQFF	TGCGCCAGCTCCGGGACTAGCGGATACAATGAGCAGTTCTTC
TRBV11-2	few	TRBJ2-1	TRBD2	CASSLSASGPISEQFF	TGTGCCAGCAGCTTATCTGCTAGCGGTCCTATATCTGAGCAGTTCTTC
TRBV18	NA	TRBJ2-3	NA	CASSPPGLTDTQYF	TGTGCCAGCTCACCCCCGGGACTCACAGATACGCAGTATTTT
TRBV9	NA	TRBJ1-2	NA	CASSARDWGGYTF	TGTGCCAGCAGCGCCAGGGACTGGGGAGGCTACACCTTC
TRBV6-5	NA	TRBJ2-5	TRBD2	CASSSNSGTRETQYF	TGTGCCAGCAGTTCCAACTCCGGGACTAGGGAGACCCAGTACTTC
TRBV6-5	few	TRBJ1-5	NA	CASGTPQHF	TGTGCCAGCGGAACACCCCAGCATTTT
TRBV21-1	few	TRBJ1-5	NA	CAGGGGTLKAQHF	TGTGCCGGAGGGGGCGGAACGCTCAAGGCCCAGCATTTT
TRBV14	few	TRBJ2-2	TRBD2	CASSPYTSGLRPNTGELFF	TGTGCCAGCAGCCCCTATACTAGCGGACTAAGACCGAACACCGGGGAGCTGTTTTTT
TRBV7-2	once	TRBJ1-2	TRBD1	CATNSYRTGGNYGYTF	TGTGCCACCAATTCCTACAGGACAGGGGGGAACTATGGCTACACCTTC
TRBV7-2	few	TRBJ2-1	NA	CASSSNFYNEQFF	TGTGCCAGCAGCTCCAATTTCTACAATGAGCAGTTCTTC
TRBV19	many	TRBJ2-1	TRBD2	CASSKTSGGNEQFF	TGTGCCAGTAGTAAGACTAGCGGGGGAAATGAGCAGTTCTTC
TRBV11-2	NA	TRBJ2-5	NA	CASSSSLSRKETQYF	TGTGCCAGCAGCTCCTCCTTATCTCGGAAAGAGACCCAGTACTTC
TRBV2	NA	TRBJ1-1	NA	CATITLFGNTEAFF	TGTGCCACCATAACCCTTTTTGGGAACACTGAAGCTTTCTTT
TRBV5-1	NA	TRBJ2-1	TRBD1	CASSLSTGEYNEQFF	TGCGCCAGCAGCTTGAGTACAGGGGAGTACAATGAGCAGTTCTTC
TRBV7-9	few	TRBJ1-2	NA	CASSLGGSRDYGYTF	TGTGCCAGCAGCTTAGGCGGAAGTCGAGACTATGGCTACACCTTC
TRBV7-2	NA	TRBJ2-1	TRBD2	CASSLAGRVSGNEQFF	TGTGCCAGCAGCTTAGCGGGGAGGGTATCCGGCAATGAGCAGTTCTTC
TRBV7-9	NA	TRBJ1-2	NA	CASSKTEVYGYTF	TGTGCCAGCAGCAAGACAGAAGTCTATGGCTACACCTTC
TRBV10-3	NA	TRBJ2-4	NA	CATRGGTGLKNIQYF	TGTGCCACCCGCGGGGGGACAGGGCTTAAAAACATTCAGTACTTC
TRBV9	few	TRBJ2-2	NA	CASSVYGQNTGELFF	TGTGCCAGCAGCGTGTACGGGCAAAACACCGGGGAGCTGTTTTTT
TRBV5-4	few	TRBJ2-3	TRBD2	CASSLSAGGQNTQYF	TGTGCCAGCAGCTTGTCGGCGGGGGGTCAGAATACGCAGTATTTT
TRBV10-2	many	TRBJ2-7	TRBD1	CASSDKDRGLREQYF	TGCGCCAGCAGTGATAAAGACAGGGGGCTGAGGGAGCAGTACTTC
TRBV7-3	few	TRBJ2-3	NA	CASRASWGGLNTQYF	TGTGCCAGCAGGGCTAGCTGGGGGGGCCTAAATACGCAGTATTTT
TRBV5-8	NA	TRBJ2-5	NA	CASSLSLRGETQYF	TGTGCCAGCAGCTTGAGTCTCCGGGGAGAGACCCAGTACTTC
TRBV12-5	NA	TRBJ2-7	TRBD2	CASGSGLAGGEQYF	TGTGCTAGTGGTTCAGGACTAGCGGGGGGCGAACAGTACTTC
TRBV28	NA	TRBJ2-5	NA	CASSLRTTRRETQYF	TGTGCCAGCAGTTTACGGACAACAAGACGGGAGACCCAGTACTTC
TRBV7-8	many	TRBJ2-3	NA	CASSVHLAADTQYF	TGTGCCAGCAGCGTACACTTAGCGGCAGATACGCAGTATTTT
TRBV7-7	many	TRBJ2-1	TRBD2	CASSSGLAGFGEQFF	TGTGCCAGCAGCTCAGGCCTAGCGGGGTTTGGTGAGCAGTTCTTC
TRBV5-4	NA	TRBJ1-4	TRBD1	CASSPRDSNEKLFF	TGTGCCAGCAGCCCTCGGGACAGTAATGAAAAACTGTTTTTT
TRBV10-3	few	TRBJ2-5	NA	CAASPGSQETQYF	TGTGCCGCCAGCCCAGGGAGTCAAGAGACCCAGTACTTC
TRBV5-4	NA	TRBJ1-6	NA	CASSFTTGLDSPLHF	TGTGCCAGCAGCTTCACCACAGGGTTGGATTCACCCCTCCACTTT